What follows are 2 T cell receptor beta chains derived from one specimen sequenced in a study of cytomegalovirus exposure and HLA in healthy donors. The PCR made use of 60 Vbeta and 13 Jbeta primers. Profiling relied on immunoSEQ multiplex PCR, and the TCRdb table lists in-frame clones only, not all of them. The sample consists of 55,000 to 80,000 clones, 50% to 80% of them appearing once. Sequenced: PBMCs. These receptors came from a man aged 40-49 years in good health and CMV-seropositive.

V gene TRBV7-3 combines with J gene TRBJ1-2; perhaps TRBD1 as D (5 bases). The germline gives CDR1 SGHTA, CDR2 FQGTGA. V lost 2 bases, J lost 4 bases, and 14 bases lay in between. The CDR3 is 15 amino acids. The CDR3 bases are TGTGCCAGCAGCTTAGGGGCGACAAGTCTCTATGGCTACACCTTC. It translates to CASSLGATSLYGYTF.

This clone has only a few counts. The gene calls are TRBV7-2 and TRBJ2-1, with D possibly being TRBD2 (5 bases). This CDR3 is 12 amino acids long. V shed 4 bases and J shed 9 bases, with 10 bases lying between them. Germline V gives CDR1 SGHTA, CDR2 FQGNSA. The CDR3 DNA sequence: TGTGCCAGCAGCTCCGTACGGGGTGAGCAGTTCTTC. It specifies CASSSVRGEQFF. The full variable domain, its missing parts supplied by reference TRBV7-2 and TRBJ2-1, is GAGVSQSPSNKVTEKGKDVELRCDPISGHTALYWYRQSLGQGLEFLIYFQGNSAPDKSGLPSDRFSAERTGGSVSTLTIQRTQQEDSAVYLCASSSVRGEQFFGPGTRLTVL.